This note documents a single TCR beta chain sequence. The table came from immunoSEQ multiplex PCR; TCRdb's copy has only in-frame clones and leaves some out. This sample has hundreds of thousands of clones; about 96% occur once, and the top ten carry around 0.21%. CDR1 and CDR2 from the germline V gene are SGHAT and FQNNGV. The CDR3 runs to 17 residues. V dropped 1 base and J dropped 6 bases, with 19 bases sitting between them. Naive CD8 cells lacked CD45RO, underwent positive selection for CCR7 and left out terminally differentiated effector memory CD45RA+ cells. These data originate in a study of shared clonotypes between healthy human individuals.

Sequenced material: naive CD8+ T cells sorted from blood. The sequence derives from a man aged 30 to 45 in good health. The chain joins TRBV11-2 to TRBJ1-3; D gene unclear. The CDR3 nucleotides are TGTGCCAGCAGCTTAGGCGGGCGCGGCGGGCTGGAAAACACCATATATTTT. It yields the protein CASSLGGRGGLENTIYF.